The next 14 T cell receptor beta chains were all read from a single sample in a study of shared T cell receptors in the human thymus. Sequencing was performed with immunoSEQ multiplex PCR; in TCRdb, only in-frame clones are kept and a portion is missing. The sample shows roughly 700,000 clones, 70% to 90% of them seen only once. The same sample was also used in a study of human thymus T cells.

The source material was thymocytes. The receptors originated from a boy less than two years old with a congenital heart defect.

The chain links TRBV19 to TRBJ2-1; maybe TRBD2 (6 bases). The CDR3 has 12 amino acids. Per germline, CDR1 LNHDA and CDR2 SQIVND (reference sequence). V lost 6 bases and J lost 9, with 12 bases in between. This CDR3 is CASSLGGAEQFF. The CDR3 coding sequence is TGTGCCAGTAGCCTGGGCGGGGCTGAGCAGTTCTTC.

The chain couples TRBV6-5 to TRBJ2-7; TRBD1 matches 9 bases. The CDR3 covers 14 residues. The V gene end was trimmed by 5 bases and the J gene end by 6 bases; junction bases not matched to a gene: 8. Per germline, CDR1 MNHEY and CDR2 SVGAGI. The CDR3 bases are TGTGCCAGCAGTGGCCGGGACAGGGTACGCGAGCAGTACTTC. It encodes CASSGRDRVREQYF.

The chain uses TRBV15 and TRBJ1-2; TRBD1 might be the D (5 bases). The V end lost 3 bases, the J end lost 3 bases, and 8 bases lay between the germline ends. Germline-derived CDR1 and CDR2 are LNHNV and YYDKDF (reference sequence). The CDR3 is 13 residues long. The CDR3 protein is CATSSDSYYGYTF. CDR3 bases: TGTGCCACCAGCAGCGACAGCTACTATGGCTACACCTTC.

Only a few counts were recorded for this clone. V is TRBV28 and J is TRBJ1-2, with D possibly being TRBD1 (6 bases). CDR1 and CDR2 from the germline V gene are MDHEN and SYDVKM. The CDR3 is made up of 14 amino acids. The V end was cut by 5 bases, the J end by 6 bases, with 16 bases between. The CDR3 loop reads CASSPWTAPNGYTF. The DNA of the CDR3 is TGTGCCAGCAGTCCTTGGACAGCTCCAAATGGCTACACCTTC.

The J gene is TRBJ1-4, the V gene TRBV5-1, with 9 bases fitting TRBD1. J gave up 8 bases and V 4 bases, and 6 bases lay outside the gene matches. Germline loops: CDR1 SGHRS, CDR2 YFSETQ. The CDR3 sequence is 14 residues long. The CDR3 DNA reads TGCGCCAGCAGCATAGGGACAGGGAAAGAAAAACTGTTTTTT. Translating it yields CASSIGTGKEKLFF. Drawing the rest from reference TRBV5-1 and TRBJ1-4, the complete variable domain is KAGVTQTPRYLIKTRGQQVTLSCSPISGHRSVSWYQQTPGQGLQFLFEYFSETQRNKGNFPGRFSGRQFSNSRSEMNVSTLELGDSALYLCASSIGTGKEKLFFGSGTQLSVL.

The rearrangement joins TRBV6-7 to TRBJ1-2; the D is unclear. TRBV6-7 is treated as an ORF (open reading frame) with a function not yet certain. The CDR3 spans 13 residues. V lost 2 bases, J lost 4 bases, and 8 bases lay in between. CDR3 nucleotides: TGTGCCAGCAGTTACGCCCGCGTCTATGGCTACACCTTC. Translated: CASSYARVYGYTF.

The chain is built from TRBV29-1 and TRBJ2-7, with TRBD2 identical over 10 bases. The V gene end was trimmed by 4 bases and the J gene end by 4 bases; junction bases not matched to a gene: 10. This CDR3 is 15 amino acids long. Germline V gives CDR1 SQVTM, CDR2 ANQGSEA. The CDR3 reads CSVVCMVAGGYEQYF. The CDR3 DNA reads TGCAGCGTTGTATGTATGGTAGCGGGAGGATACGAGCAGTACTTC.

The chain combines TRBV6-1 with TRBJ2-7; weak D call: TRBD1 (6 bases). V lost 6 bases, J lost 0 bases, and 15 bases lay in between. This CDR3 has 15 residues. Germline V gives CDR1 MNHNS, CDR2 SASEGT. CDR3 sequence: CASSRRQASSYEQYF. Written as DNA, the CDR3 is TGTGCCAGCAGCCGCCGACAGGCGAGCTCCTACGAGCAGTACTTC.

This clone has only a few counts. The gene calls are TRBV6-4 and TRBJ2-1; D uncertain. V shed 4 bases and J shed 7 bases, with 11 bases lying between them. Germline V gives CDR1 MRHNA, CDR2 SNTAGT. This CDR3 comprises 13 residues. DNA for the CDR3: TGTGCCAGCAGTGCGGGTAACGGGAATGAGCAGTTCTTC. The encoded protein is CASSAGNGNEQFF.

The gene calls are TRBV30 and TRBJ2-7, with D possibly being TRBD2 (5 bases). Germline values: CDR1 GTSNPN, CDR2 SVGIG (reference sequence). Trimming shortened V by 0 bases and J by 0 bases, and 15 bases separated the two germline ends. The CDR3 extends over 16 amino acids. The CDR3 nucleotides read TGTGCCTGGAGTGTACGGAAGCGGTTAAGCTCCTACGAGCAGTACTTC. This codes for CAWSVRKRLSSYEQYF. Using reference TRBV30 and TRBJ2-7 for the parts outside the CDR3, the full variable domain is SQTIHQWPATLVQPVGSPLSLECTVEGTSNPNLYWYRQAAGRGLQLLFYSVGIGQISSEVPQNLSASRPQDRQFILSSKKLLLSDSGFYLCAWSVRKRLSSYEQYFGPGTRLTVT.

The rearrangement links TRBV30 to TRBJ1-4, with D possibly being TRBD1 (6 bases). CDR1 and CDR2 from the germline V gene are GTSNPN and SVGIG (reference sequence). There are 12 residues in the CDR3. The V gene lost 3 bases and the J gene lost 7 bases, with 9 bases spanning the gap. CDR3 nucleotides: TGTGCCTGGAGAGGGGGAAGTGAAAAACTGTTTTTT. Protein: CAWRGGSEKLFF. The whole variable domain, filled in from reference TRBV30 and TRBJ1-4, reads SQTIHQWPATLVQPVGSPLSLECTVEGTSNPNLYWYRQAAGRGLQLLFYSVGIGQISSEVPQNLSASRPQDRQFILSSKKLLLSDSGFYLCAWRGGSEKLFFGSGTQLSVL.

This chain uses TRBV7-2 with TRBJ2-1; 9 bases fit TRBD1. The CDR3 has 12 amino acids. V shed 5 bases, J shed 14 bases, and the junction held 7 bases outside the gene matches. The germline CDR1 and CDR2 sequences are SGHTA and FQGNSA. CDR3 DNA: TGTGCCAGCAGCCCGCTCCGGGACAGGGAGTTCTTC. It encodes CASSPLRDREFF.

The rearrangement links TRBV19 to TRBJ1-2; weak D call: TRBD1 (6 bases). The CDR3 is 13 amino acids. V lost 6 bases and J lost 8, with 16 bases in between. The germline V gene encodes CDR1 LNHDA and CDR2 SQIVND (reference sequence). The DNA of the CDR3 is TGTGCCAGTAGACCTCTCAGGGGAAGGGGCTACACCTTC. It translates to CASRPLRGRGYTF.

CDR3 sequence reads: CASSLNRDSPNEKLFF. CDR3 DNA sequence: TGTGCCAGCAGCCTAAATAGGGACAGCCCTAATGAAAAACTGTTTTTT. This chain uses TRBV7-8 with TRBJ1-4, with TRBD1 matching 7 bases. Trimming cost V 5 bases and J 3 bases; bases outside gene matches: 9. Germline V gives CDR1 SGHVS, CDR2 FQNEAQ. The CDR3 runs 16 residues.